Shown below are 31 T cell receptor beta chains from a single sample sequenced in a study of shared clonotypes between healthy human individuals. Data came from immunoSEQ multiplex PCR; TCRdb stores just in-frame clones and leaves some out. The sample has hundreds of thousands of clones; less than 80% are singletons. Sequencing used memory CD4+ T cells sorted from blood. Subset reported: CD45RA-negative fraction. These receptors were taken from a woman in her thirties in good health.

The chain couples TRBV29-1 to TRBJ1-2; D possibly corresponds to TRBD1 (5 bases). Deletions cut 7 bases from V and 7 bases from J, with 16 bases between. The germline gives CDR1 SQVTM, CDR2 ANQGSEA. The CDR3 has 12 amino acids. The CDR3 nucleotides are TGCAGCGGGCGGGAGGGACTCCTTGGCTACACCTTC. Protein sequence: CSGREGLLGYTF. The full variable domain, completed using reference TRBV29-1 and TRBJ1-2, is SAVISQKPSRDICQRGTSLTIQCQVDSQVTMMFWYRQQPGQSLTLIATANQGSEATYESGFVIDKFPISRPNLTFSTLTVSNMSPEDSSIYLCSGREGLLGYTFGSGTRLTVV.

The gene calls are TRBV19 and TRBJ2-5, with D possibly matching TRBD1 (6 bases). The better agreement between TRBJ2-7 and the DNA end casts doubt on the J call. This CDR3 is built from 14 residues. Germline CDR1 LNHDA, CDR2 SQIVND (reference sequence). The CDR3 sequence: CASKFFAGDYEQYF. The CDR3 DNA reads TGTGCCAGTAAATTCTTCGCAGGGGACTACGAGCAGTACTTC.

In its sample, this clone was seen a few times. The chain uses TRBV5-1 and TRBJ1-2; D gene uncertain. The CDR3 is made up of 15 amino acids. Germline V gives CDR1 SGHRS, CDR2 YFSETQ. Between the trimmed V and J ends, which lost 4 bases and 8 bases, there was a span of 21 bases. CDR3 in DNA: TGCGCCAGCAGCCGAGCGGACGTGGCGGTTGACGGCTACACCTTC. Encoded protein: CASSRADVAVDGYTF.

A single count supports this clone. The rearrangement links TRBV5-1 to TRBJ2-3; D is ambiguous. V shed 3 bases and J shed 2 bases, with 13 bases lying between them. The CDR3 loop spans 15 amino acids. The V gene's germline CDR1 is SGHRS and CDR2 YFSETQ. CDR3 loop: CASSSTRLNTDTQYF. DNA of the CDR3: TGCGCCAGCAGCTCCACCCGATTGAACACAGATACGCAGTATTTT.

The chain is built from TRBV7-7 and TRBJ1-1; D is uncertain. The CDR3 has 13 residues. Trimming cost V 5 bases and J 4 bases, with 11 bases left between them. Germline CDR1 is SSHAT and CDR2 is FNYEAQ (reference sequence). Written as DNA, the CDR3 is TGTGCCAGCAGCCCTCTCTTTCCCACTGAAGCTTTCTTT. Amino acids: CASSPLFPTEAFF.

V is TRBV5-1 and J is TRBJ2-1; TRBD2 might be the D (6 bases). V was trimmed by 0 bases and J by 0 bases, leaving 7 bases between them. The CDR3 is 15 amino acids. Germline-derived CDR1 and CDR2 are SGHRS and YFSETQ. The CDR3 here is CASSLERASYNEQFF. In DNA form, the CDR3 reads TGCGCCAGCAGCTTGGAGCGGGCCTCCTACAATGAGCAGTTCTTC.

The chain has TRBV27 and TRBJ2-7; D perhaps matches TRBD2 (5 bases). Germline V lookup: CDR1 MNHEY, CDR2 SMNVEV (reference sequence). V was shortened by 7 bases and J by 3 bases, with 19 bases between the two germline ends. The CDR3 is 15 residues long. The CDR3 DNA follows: TGTGCCAGCAAGATAGTCGGGGAACATGGCTACGAGCAGTACTTC. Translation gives CASKIVGEHGYEQYF.

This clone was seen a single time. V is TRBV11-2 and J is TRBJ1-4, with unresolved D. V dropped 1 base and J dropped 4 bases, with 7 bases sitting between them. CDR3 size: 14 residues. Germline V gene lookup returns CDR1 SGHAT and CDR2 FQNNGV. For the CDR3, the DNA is TGTGCCAGCAGCTTAGTCAGAAATAATGAAAAACTGTTTTTT. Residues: CASSLVRNNEKLFF.

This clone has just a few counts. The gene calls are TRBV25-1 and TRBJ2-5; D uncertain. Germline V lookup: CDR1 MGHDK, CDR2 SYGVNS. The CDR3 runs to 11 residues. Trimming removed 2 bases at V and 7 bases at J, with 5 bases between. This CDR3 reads CASSEKGTQYF. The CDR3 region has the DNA TGTGCCAGCAGTGAAAAGGGGACCCAGTACTTC.

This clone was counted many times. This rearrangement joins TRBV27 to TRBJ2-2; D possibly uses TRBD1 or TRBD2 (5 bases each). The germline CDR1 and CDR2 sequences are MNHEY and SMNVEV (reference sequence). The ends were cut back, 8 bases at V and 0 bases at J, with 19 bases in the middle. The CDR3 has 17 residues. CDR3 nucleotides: TGTGCCAGCGGGACCGGGATTTTACCCGCGAACACCGGGGAGCTGTTTTTT. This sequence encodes CASGTGILPANTGELFF.

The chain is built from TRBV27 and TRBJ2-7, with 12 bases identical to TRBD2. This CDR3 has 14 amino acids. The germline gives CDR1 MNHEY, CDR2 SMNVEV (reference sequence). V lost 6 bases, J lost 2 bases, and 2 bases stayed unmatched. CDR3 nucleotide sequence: TGTGCCAGCAGGTCTAGCGGGAGGGCCTACGAGCAGTACTTC. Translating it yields CASRSSGRAYEQYF.

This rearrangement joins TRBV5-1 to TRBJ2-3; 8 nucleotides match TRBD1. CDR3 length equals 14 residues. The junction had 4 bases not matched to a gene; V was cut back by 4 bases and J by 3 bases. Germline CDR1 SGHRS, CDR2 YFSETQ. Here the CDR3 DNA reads TGCGCCAGCAGCCCGGACAGGGAAACAGATACGCAGTATTTT. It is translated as CASSPDRETDTQYF. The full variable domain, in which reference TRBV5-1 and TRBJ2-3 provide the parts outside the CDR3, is KAGVTQTPRYLIKTRGQQVTLSCSPISGHRSVSWYQQTPGQGLQFLFEYFSETQRNKGNFPGRFSGRQFSNSRSEMNVSTLELGDSALYLCASSPDRETDTQYFGPGTRLTVL.

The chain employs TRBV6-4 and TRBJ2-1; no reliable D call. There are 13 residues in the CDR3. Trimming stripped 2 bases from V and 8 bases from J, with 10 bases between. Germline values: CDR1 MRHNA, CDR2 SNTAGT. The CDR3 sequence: CASSDGNRDEQFF. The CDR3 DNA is TGTGCCAGCAGTGACGGGAATCGGGATGAGCAGTTCTTC.

CDR3 protein: CASRCPYEQYF. For the CDR3, the DNA is TGCGCCAGCCGATGTCCCTACGAGCAGTACTTC. V is TRBV23-1 and J is TRBJ2-7; D remains unclear. TRBV23-1 is noted as an ORF with a role that remains uncertain. Between the trimmed V and J ends, which lost 8 bases and 2 bases, there was a span of 7 bases. This CDR3 is 11 amino acids long.

The CDR3 protein is CASSPIRSGTGINTGELFF. The CDR3 DNA is TGTGCCAGCTCACCAATACGCTCTGGGACAGGGATTAACACCGGGGAGCTGTTTTTT. This chain connects TRBV18 to TRBJ2-2, with TRBD1 matching over 9 bases. This CDR3 contains 19 residues. J gave up 2 bases and V 2 bases, and 12 bases lay outside the gene matches. The germline V gene encodes CDR1 KGHSH and CDR2 LQKENI. Full variable domain (remainder filled in from reference TRBV18 and TRBJ2-2): NAGVMQNPRHLVRRRGQEARLRCSPMKGHSHVYWYRQLPEEGLKFMVYLQKENIIDESGMPKERFSAEFPKEGPSILRIQQVVRGDSAAYFCASSPIRSGTGINTGELFFGEGSRLTVL.

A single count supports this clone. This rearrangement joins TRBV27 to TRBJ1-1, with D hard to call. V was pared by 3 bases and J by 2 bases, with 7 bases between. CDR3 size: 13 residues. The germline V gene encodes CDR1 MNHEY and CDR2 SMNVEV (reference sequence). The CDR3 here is CASSFFGNTEAFF. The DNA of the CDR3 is TGTGCCAGCAGTTTTTTCGGCAACACTGAAGCTTTCTTT.

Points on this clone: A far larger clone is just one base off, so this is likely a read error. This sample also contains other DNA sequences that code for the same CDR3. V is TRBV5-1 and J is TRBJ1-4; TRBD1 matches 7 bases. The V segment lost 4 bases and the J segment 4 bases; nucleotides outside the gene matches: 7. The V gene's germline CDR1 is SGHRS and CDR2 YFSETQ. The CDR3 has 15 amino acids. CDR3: CASSLGDRDNEKLFF. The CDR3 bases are TGCGCCAGCAGCCTGGGGGACAGAGATAATGAAAAACTGTTTTTT. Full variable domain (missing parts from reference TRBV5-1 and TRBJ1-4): KAGVTQTPRYLIKTRGQQVTLSCSPISGHRSVSWYQQTPGQGLQFLFEYFSETQRNKGNFPGRFSGRQFSNSRSEMNVSTLELGDSALYLCASSLGDRDNEKLFFGSGTQLSVL.

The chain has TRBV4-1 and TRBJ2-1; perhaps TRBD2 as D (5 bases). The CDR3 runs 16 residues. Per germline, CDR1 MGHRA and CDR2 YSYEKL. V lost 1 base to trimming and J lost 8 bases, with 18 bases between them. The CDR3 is CASSQVGGSSDDEQFF. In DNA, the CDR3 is TGCGCCAGCAGCCAAGTTGGTGGGAGTAGCGACGATGAGCAGTTCTTC.

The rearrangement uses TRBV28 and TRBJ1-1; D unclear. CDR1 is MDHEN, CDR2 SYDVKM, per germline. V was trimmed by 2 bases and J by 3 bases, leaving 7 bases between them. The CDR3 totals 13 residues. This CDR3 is CASSLQSYTEAFF. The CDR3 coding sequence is TGTGCCAGCAGTTTACAGTCATACACTGAAGCTTTCTTT.

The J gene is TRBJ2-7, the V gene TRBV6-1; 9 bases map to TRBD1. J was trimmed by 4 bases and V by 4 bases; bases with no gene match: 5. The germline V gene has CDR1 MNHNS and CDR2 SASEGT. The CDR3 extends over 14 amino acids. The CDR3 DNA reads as TGTGCCAGCAGTGCTGGGACAGGGAGTTACGAGCAGTACTTC. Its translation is CASSAGTGSYEQYF.

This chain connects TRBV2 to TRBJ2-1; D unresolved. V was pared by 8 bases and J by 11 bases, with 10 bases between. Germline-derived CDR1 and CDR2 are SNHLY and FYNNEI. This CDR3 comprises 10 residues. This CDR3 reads CASANTQQFF. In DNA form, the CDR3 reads TGTGCCAGCGCAAACACACAGCAGTTCTTC.

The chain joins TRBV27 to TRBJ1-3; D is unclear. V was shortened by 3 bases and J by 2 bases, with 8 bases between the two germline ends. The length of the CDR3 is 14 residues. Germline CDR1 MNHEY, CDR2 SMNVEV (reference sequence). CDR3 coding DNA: TGTGCCAGCAGTTTCCGGGGTACTGGAAACACCATATATTTT. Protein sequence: CASSFRGTGNTIYF.

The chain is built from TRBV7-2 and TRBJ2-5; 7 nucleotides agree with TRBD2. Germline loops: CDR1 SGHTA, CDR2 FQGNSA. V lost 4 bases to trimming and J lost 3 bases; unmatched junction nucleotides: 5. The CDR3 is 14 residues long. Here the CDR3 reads CASSSTSEEETQYF. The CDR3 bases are TGTGCCAGCAGCTCCACTAGCGAAGAAGAGACCCAGTACTTC.

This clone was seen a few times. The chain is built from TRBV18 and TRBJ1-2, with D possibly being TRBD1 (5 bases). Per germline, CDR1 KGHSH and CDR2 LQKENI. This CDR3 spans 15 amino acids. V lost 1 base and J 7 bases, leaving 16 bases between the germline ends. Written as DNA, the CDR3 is TGTGCCAGCTCACCACAGGGGCCTCAAAAGGGTGGCTACACCTTC. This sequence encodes CASSPQGPQKGGYTF.

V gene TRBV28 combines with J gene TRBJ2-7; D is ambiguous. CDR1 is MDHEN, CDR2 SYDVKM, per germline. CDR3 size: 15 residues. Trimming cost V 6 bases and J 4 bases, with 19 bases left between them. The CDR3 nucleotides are TGTGCCAGCAGGCGTACGGGCCAGGCGGAGTACGAGCAGTACTTC. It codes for CASRRTGQAEYEQYF.

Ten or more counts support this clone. In DNA form, the CDR3 reads TGTGCCAGTAGTATGGGCAGCCTTCCAACTAATGAAAAACTGTTTTTT. This translates into CASSMGSLPTNEKLFF. The chain recombines TRBV19 with TRBJ1-4; D not certain. V lost 3 bases, J lost 0 bases, and 11 bases lay in between. CDR3 length: 16 residues. Germline values: CDR1 LNHDA, CDR2 SQIVND (reference sequence).

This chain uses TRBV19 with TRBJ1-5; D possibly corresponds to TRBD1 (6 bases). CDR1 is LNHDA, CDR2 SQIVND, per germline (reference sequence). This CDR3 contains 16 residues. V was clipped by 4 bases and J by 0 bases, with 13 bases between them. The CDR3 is CASSTRRGVSNQPQHF. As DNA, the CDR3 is TGTGCCAGTAGTACCCGAAGGGGGGTTAGCAATCAGCCCCAGCATTTT.

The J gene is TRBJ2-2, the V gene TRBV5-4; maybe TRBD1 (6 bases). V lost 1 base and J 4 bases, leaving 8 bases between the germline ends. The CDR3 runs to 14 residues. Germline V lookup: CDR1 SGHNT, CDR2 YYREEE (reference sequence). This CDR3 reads CASSLTGPTGELFF. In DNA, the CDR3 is TGTGCCAGCAGCTTGACAGGGCCCACCGGGGAGCTGTTTTTT.

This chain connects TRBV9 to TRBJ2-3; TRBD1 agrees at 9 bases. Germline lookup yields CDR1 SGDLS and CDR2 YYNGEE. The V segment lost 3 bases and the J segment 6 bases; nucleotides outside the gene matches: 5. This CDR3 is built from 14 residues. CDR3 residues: CASSAPGTGDTQYF. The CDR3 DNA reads TGTGCCAGCAGCGCCCCCGGGACAGGGGATACGCAGTATTTT.

The CDR3 DNA is TGTGCCTGGAGCGGACAGGGGACCTACGAGCAGTACTTC. Encoded protein: CAWSGQGTYEQYF. The chain carries TRBV30 and TRBJ2-7; TRBD1 matches 9 bases. The germline V gene has CDR1 GTSNPN and CDR2 SVGIG (reference sequence). The CDR3 covers 13 residues. V lost 3 bases, J lost 2 bases, and 2 bases stayed unmatched.

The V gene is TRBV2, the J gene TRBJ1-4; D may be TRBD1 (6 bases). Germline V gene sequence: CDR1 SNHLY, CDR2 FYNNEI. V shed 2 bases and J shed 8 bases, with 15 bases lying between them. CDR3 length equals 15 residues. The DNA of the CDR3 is TGTGCCAGCAGTGAAAGGTCTGGGGGCAGGGAAAAACTGTTTTTT. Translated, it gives CASSERSGGREKLFF.